These T cell receptor beta chains were read from a single sample in a study of response to subunit inactivated influenza vaccine. From the RT-PCR reads, TCRdb called clonotypes with MiXCR, one entry per CDR3 protein. Here the sample spans 500,000 to 600,000 distinct CDR3 sequences, 12% being singletons. Sequencing was performed on PBMCs from blood, taken on the day of vaccination. These receptors came from a man aged 50 or older who received an inactivated influenza vaccine. Each CDR3 is given with its conserved first and last residue. A D gene is named only where the DNA matches it firmly. Clone size is given for some rows only: seen once, a few or many times, or a class if the clone is expanded.

d_call,j_call,v_call,clone_size,cdr3_nt,cdr3_aa
TRBD1,TRBJ2-3,TRBV4-3,-,TGCGCCAGCAGCCAAACAGGGGCAGATACGCAGTATTTT,CASSQTGADTQYF
-,TRBJ1-2,TRBV5-1,few,TGCGCCAGCAGGGAGGGTTTGTATGGCTACACCTTC,CASREGLYGYTF
-,TRBJ1-1,TRBV12-3/TRBV12-4,many,TGTGCCAGCAGTCGAATGACAAGGGGCCTCCGGAACACTGAAGCTTTCTTT,CASSRMTRGLRNTEAFF
-,TRBJ2-2,TRBV20-1,many,TGCAGTGCTAGAGATCCGCTAGCGAACACCGGGGAGCTGTTTTTT,CSARDPLANTGELFF
-,TRBJ2-7,TRBV3-1,few,TGTGCCAGCAGCCCAAGTTGGACCTTACAACACGAGCAGTACTTC,CASSPSWTLQHEQYF
TRBD1,TRBJ1-1,TRBV7-2,few,TGTGCCAGCACCGACTTGGGAACAGGGGGACTTGAAGCTTTCTTT,CASTDLGTGGLEAFF
-,TRBJ1-5,TRBV7-9,many,TGTGCCAGCAGCGCCTCAGGGACGGGCCAGCCCCAGCATTTT,CASSASGTGQPQHF
-,TRBJ2-7,TRBV25-1,few,TGTGCCAGCAGTGAATCCCCGGGGGGCGGCGAGCAGTACTTC,CASSESPGGGEQYF
-,TRBJ2-2,TRBV5-1,-,TGCGCCAGCAGAGGGGGAGTCGAGAGCACCGGGGAGCTGTTTTTT,CASRGGVESTGELFF
-,TRBJ2-7,TRBV12-3/TRBV12-4,few,TGTGCCAGCAGAAAAACTAGCGAGCAGTACTTC,CASRKTSEQYF
TRBD1,TRBJ1-6,TRBV10-3,few,TGTGCCATCAGTGATATAAGGGGACAGGGAGGCTCACCCCTCCACTTT,CAISDIRGQGGSPLHF